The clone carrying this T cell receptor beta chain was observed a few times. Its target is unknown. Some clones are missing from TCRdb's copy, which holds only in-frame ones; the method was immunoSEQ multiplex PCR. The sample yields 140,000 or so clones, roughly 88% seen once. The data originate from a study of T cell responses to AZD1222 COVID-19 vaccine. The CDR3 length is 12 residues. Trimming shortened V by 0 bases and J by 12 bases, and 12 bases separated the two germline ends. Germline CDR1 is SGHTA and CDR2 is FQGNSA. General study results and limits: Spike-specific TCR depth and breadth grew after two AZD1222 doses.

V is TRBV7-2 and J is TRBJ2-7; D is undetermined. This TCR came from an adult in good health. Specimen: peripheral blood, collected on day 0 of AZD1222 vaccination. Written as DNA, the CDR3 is TGTGCCAGCAGCTTAGCTCGCTCAAGGGTGTACTTC. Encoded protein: CASSLARSRVYF.